A single sample is the source of the 10 T cell receptor beta chains below, sequenced in a study of breast tumors, draining lymph nodes, adjacent tissues. TCRdb analysed the multiplex PCR reads with MiXCR anew, one entry per CDR3 protein. Of 150,000 to 250,000 distinct CDR3 sequences listed, approximately 31% are singletons. Axillary draining lymph nodes of breast cancer patients supplied the node samples. Sequenced input: axillary lymph node tissue. These TCRs come from a female donor with breast cancer. Some clones in this sample may be carry-over from other donors' samples.

The chain links TRBV9 to TRBJ2-5, with 13 bases aligning to TRBD2. The V and J ends lost 5 bases and 5 bases, in that order; junction bases with no gene match: 9. Germline V lookup: CDR1 SGDLS, CDR2 YYNGEE. This CDR3 contains 16 residues. The CDR3 is CASSFRTSGSCETQYF. For the CDR3, the DNA is TGTGCCAGCAGTTTTCGGACTAGCGGGAGTTGTGAGACCCAGTACTTC.

This clonotype was detected only a few times. The CDR3 coding sequence is TGTGCCAGCACCCCAGCGGGTATCCGGAGGAACACTGAAGCTTTCTTT. This translates into CASTPAGIRRNTEAFF. The genes are TRBV7-2 and TRBJ1-1; D call uncertain. Germline V gene lookup returns CDR1 SGHTA and CDR2 FQGNSA. The CDR3 covers 16 residues. The V end lost 7 bases, the J end lost 1 base, and 19 bases lay between the germline ends.

This clonotype was seen more than once but under ten times. The chain is built from TRBV19 and TRBJ1-2; TRBD1 matches at 7 bases. V lost 7 bases to trimming and J lost 5 bases; unmatched junction nucleotides: 13. The CDR3 runs to 15 residues. Per germline, CDR1 LNHDA and CDR2 SQIVND (reference sequence). The CDR3 here is CASIAQGTEGYGYTF. The CDR3 DNA sequence: TGTGCCAGTATCGCCCAAGGGACAGAGGGATATGGCTACACCTTC.

This clonotype was recorded many times. This chain joins TRBV20-1 and TRBJ2-3; the match to TRBD2 covers 11 bases. Germline lookup yields CDR1 DFQATT and CDR2 SNEGSKA (reference sequence). The CDR3 contains 14 residues. The ends lost 3 bases at V and 6 bases at J; junction bases unmatched: 5. The CDR3 bases are TGCAGTGCTAGTTCTAGCGGGAGGTTGGATACGCAGTATTTT. Protein sequence: CSASSSGRLDTQYF.

This clonotype came up many times. The chain employs TRBV2 and TRBJ1-5, with a tentative D call TRBD1 (6 bases). The CDR3 has 15 residues. Germline loops: CDR1 SNHLY, CDR2 FYNNEI. Trimming removed 5 bases from V and 6 bases from J, with 17 bases in between. The CDR3 region is CASSSGAPGFQPQHF. The CDR3 DNA reads TGTGCCAGCAGTTCAGGGGCGCCCGGATTTCAGCCCCAGCATTTT.

There are many counts of this clonotype. This chain links TRBV20-1 with TRBJ1-5; D possibly corresponds to TRBD1 (6 bases). CDR1 DFQATT and CDR2 SNEGSKA come from the germline V gene (reference sequence). With 7 bases removed from V and 2 bases from J, the gap between germline ends came to 18 bases. The CDR3 is made up of 15 amino acids. CDR3 coding DNA: TGCAGTGTGGGCCTTGGGGGCCGAGGCAATCAGCCCCAGCATTTT. It is translated as CSVGLGGRGNQPQHF.

This clonotype was counted many times. The J gene is TRBJ2-7, the V gene TRBV2; D is perhaps TRBD1 (5 bases). Germline V CDR1 and CDR2: SNHLY, FYNNEI. Trimming shortened V by 3 bases and J by 2 bases, and 11 bases separated the two germline ends. This CDR3 has 14 residues. The CDR3 bases are TGTGCCAGCAGTGACCAGGGTACTACCTACGAGCAGTACTTC. Its protein product is CASSDQGTTYEQYF.

This clonotype was picked up many times. The V gene is TRBV19, the J gene TRBJ1-5, with a possible D match to TRBD1 (6 bases). The CDR3 length is 15 residues. Germline assignment: CDR1 LNHDA and CDR2 SQIVND (reference sequence). Trimming removed 0 bases at V and 2 bases at J, with 8 bases between. Here the CDR3 reads CASSIEEGGNQPQHF. For the CDR3, the DNA is TGTGCCAGTAGTATAGAAGAGGGGGGCAATCAGCCCCAGCATTTT.

This clonotype was observed once. The V and J genes are TRBV20-1 and TRBJ1-2; D call uncertain. The V end was cut by 3 bases, the J end by 3 bases, with 5 bases between. The CDR3 sequence is 11 residues long. From germline, CDR1 is DFQATT and CDR2 SNEGSKA (reference sequence). This CDR3 reads CSASGDYGYTF. For the CDR3, the DNA is TGCAGTGCTAGCGGGGACTATGGCTACACCTTC.

V and J are TRBV2 and TRBJ2-5, with 11 bases fitting TRBD2. Losses at the gene ends were 6 bases for V and 5 bases for J; bases not matched to a gene: 11. This CDR3 spans 16 amino acids. Per germline, CDR1 SNHLY and CDR2 FYNNEI. The CDR3 loop is CASRRTSGSTGETQYF. The CDR3 DNA is TGTGCCAGCAGAAGGACTAGCGGGTCCACCGGGGAGACCCAGTACTTC.